These T cell receptor beta chains were read from a single sample in a study of blood T cell repertoires in COVID-19. The table came from immunoSEQ multiplex PCR; TCRdb's copy has only in-frame clones and leaves some out. The data show roughly 100,000 clones, 75% to 90% seen once. The sequencing input was peripheral blood. The receptors here all came from a woman older than 75 with acute or convalescent COVID-19. CDR3s include the opening cysteine and the closing phenylalanine or tryptophan. The order of the fields is clone size, V gene, D gene, J gene, CDR3 protein, CDR3 DNA. D genes are given only for firm matches. The size entry is marked missing in some rows and otherwise reads once, few, many or a size class.

abundance: few; v_gene: TRBV5-1; d_gene: .; j_gene: TRBJ2-7; CDR3aa: CASSLVGGPSYEQYF; CDR3nt: TGCGCCAGCAGCTTGGTCGGGGGGCCCTCCTACGAGCAGTACTTC
abundance: few; v_gene: TRBV7-2; d_gene: .; j_gene: TRBJ1-2; CDR3aa: CASSTGRQSTYGYTF; CDR3nt: TGTGCCAGCAGTACTGGCAGACAGTCCACCTATGGCTACACCTTC
abundance: .; v_gene: TRBV21-1; d_gene: .; j_gene: TRBJ1-1; CDR3aa: CASSKEFRTGGSGTEAFF; CDR3nt: TGTGCCAGCAGCAAAGAGTTCCGGACAGGGGGTTCGGGCACTGAAGCTTTCTTT
abundance: .; v_gene: TRBV2; d_gene: TRBD1; j_gene: TRBJ1-1; CDR3aa: CASIVWTGKVLATEAFF; CDR3nt: TGTGCCAGCATCGTATGGACAGGGAAGGTCTTGGCCACTGAAGCTTTCTTT
abundance: .; v_gene: TRBV5-5; d_gene: .; j_gene: TRBJ2-3; CDR3aa: CASSPDIPSPDTQYF; CDR3nt: TGTGCCAGCAGCCCGGACATACCGTCCCCAGATACGCAGTATTTT
abundance: .; v_gene: TRBV5-1; d_gene: TRBD1; j_gene: TRBJ2-7; CDR3aa: CASSSGQVGTYEQYF; CDR3nt: TGCGCCAGCAGCTCCGGACAGGTAGGAACCTACGAGCAGTACTTC
abundance: .; v_gene: TRBV14; d_gene: TRBD2; j_gene: TRBJ2-1; CDR3aa: CASSQGLASGGANEQFF; CDR3nt: TGTGCCAGCAGCCAAGGACTGGCTAGCGGGGGGGCCAATGAGCAGTTCTTC
abundance: .; v_gene: TRBV7-8; d_gene: .; j_gene: TRBJ2-4; CDR3aa: CASSPQGFQKDIQYF; CDR3nt: TGTGCCAGCAGCCCCCAGGGCTTCCAGAAAGACATTCAGTACTTT
abundance: .; v_gene: TRBV6-5; d_gene: .; j_gene: TRBJ2-7; CDR3aa: CASSSLPIDRLQPSF; CDR3nt: TGTGCCAGCAGTTCCCTACCAATTGACAGGCTCCAACCCTCCTTC
abundance: .; v_gene: TRBV2; d_gene: .; j_gene: TRBJ2-7; CDR3aa: CASSERQVLNEQYF; CDR3nt: TGTGCCAGCAGTGAAAGGCAGGTCCTAAACGAGCAGTACTTC
abundance: .; v_gene: TRBV11-1; d_gene: TRBD2; j_gene: TRBJ2-2; CDR3aa: CASSLFAGGIGELFF; CDR3nt: TGTGCCAGCAGCTTATTCGCGGGGGGGATAGGGGAGCTGTTTTTT
abundance: .; v_gene: TRBV12-3/TRBV12-4; d_gene: .; j_gene: TRBJ1-2; CDR3aa: CASSPRDGYTF; CDR3nt: TGTGCCAGCAGTCCACGGGATGGCTACACCTTC
abundance: .; v_gene: TRBV7-3; d_gene: .; j_gene: TRBJ2-1; CDR3aa: CASSTPGAKYNEQFF; CDR3nt: TGTGCCAGCAGCACCCCAGGGGCTAAGTACAATGAGCAGTTCTTC
abundance: .; v_gene: TRBV10-3; d_gene: TRBD1; j_gene: TRBJ2-3; CDR3aa: CATSPGQVTDTQYF; CDR3nt: TGTGCCACGTCACCGGGACAGGTAACAGATACGCAGTATTTT
abundance: .; v_gene: TRBV10-3; d_gene: .; j_gene: TRBJ2-7; CDR3aa: CAISEGAYEQYF; CDR3nt: TGTGCCATCAGTGAGGGAGCCTACGAGCAGTACTTC
abundance: .; v_gene: TRBV28; d_gene: TRBD1; j_gene: TRBJ2-3; CDR3aa: CASSSLDRGTDTQYF; CDR3nt: TGTGCCAGCAGTTCTCTTGACAGGGGCACAGATACGCAGTATTTT
abundance: .; v_gene: TRBV27; d_gene: .; j_gene: TRBJ1-5; CDR3aa: CASSTTDYQPQHF; CDR3nt: TGTGCCAGCAGCACGACAGACTATCAGCCCCAGCATTTT
abundance: .; v_gene: TRBV7-6; d_gene: .; j_gene: TRBJ2-1; CDR3aa: CASSLLVQGNEQFF; CDR3nt: TGTGCCAGCAGCTTGTTAGTCCAGGGGAATGAGCAGTTCTTC
abundance: .; v_gene: TRBV19; d_gene: .; j_gene: TRBJ1-4; CDR3aa: CASRQLTNEKLFF; CDR3nt: TGTGCCAGCAGACAGCTCACTAATGAAAAACTGTTTTTT
abundance: .; v_gene: TRBV5-4; d_gene: TRBD2; j_gene: TRBJ2-7; CDR3aa: CASSLSRVEAGATSYEQYF; CDR3nt: TGTGCCAGCAGCCTAAGCAGGGTGGAAGCGGGGGCCACCTCCTACGAGCAGTACTTC
abundance: .; v_gene: TRBV9; d_gene: TRBD1; j_gene: TRBJ1-5; CDR3aa: CASSALELRDREKIVIDQPQHF; CDR3nt: TGTGCCAGCAGCGCTTTAGAACTTCGGGACAGAGAGAAGATAGTTATTGATCAGCCCCAGCATTTT
abundance: .; v_gene: TRBV6-5; d_gene: .; j_gene: TRBJ2-3; CDR3aa: CASSYGRGTGLDTQYF; CDR3nt: TGTGCCAGCAGTTACGGGCGGGGTACGGGGTTAGATACGCAGTATTTT
abundance: .; v_gene: TRBV11-3; d_gene: .; j_gene: TRBJ2-1; CDR3aa: CASSFQGSYNEQFF; CDR3nt: TGTGCCAGCAGCTTCCAGGGCTCCTACAATGAGCAGTTCTTC
abundance: .; v_gene: TRBV24-1; d_gene: TRBD2; j_gene: TRBJ2-5; CDR3aa: CATSDSLAGQPGTQYF; CDR3nt: TGTGCCACCAGTGATTCATTAGCGGGGCAGCCCGGGACCCAGTACTTC
abundance: .; v_gene: TRBV5-1; d_gene: .; j_gene: TRBJ1-3; CDR3aa: CASSLAGPPGNTIYF; CDR3nt: TGCGCCAGCAGCTTGGCAGGGCCCCCGGGAAACACCATATATTTT
abundance: .; v_gene: TRBV7-9; d_gene: .; j_gene: TRBJ1-1; CDR3aa: CASSLEGVSAEAFF; CDR3nt: TGTGCCAGCAGCTTAGAAGGGGTGTCGGCTGAAGCTTTCTTT
abundance: few; v_gene: TRBV11-2; d_gene: .; j_gene: TRBJ1-4; CDR3aa: CASSFFRTTNEKLFF; CDR3nt: TGTGCCAGCAGCTTCTTCAGGACAACTAATGAAAAACTGTTTTTT
abundance: .; v_gene: TRBV3-1/TRBV3-2; d_gene: TRBD1; j_gene: TRBJ2-7; CDR3aa: CASSQKRDRPSYEQYF; CDR3nt: TGTGCCAGCAGCCAAAAACGGGACAGGCCGTCCTACGAGCAGTACTTC
abundance: .; v_gene: TRBV5-4; d_gene: .; j_gene: TRBJ1-6; CDR3aa: CASSFRQGNSPLHF; CDR3nt: TGTGCCAGCAGCTTCCGGCAGGGCAATTCACCCCTCCACTTT
abundance: .; v_gene: TRBV9; d_gene: .; j_gene: TRBJ1-3; CDR3aa: CASSKGGAGGNTIYF; CDR3nt: TGTGCCAGCAGCAAAGGGGGAGCAGGTGGAAACACCATATATTTT
abundance: .; v_gene: TRBV28; d_gene: TRBD1; j_gene: TRBJ2-7; CDR3aa: CASSRDRGRSYEQYF; CDR3nt: TGTGCCAGCAGCAGAGACAGGGGACGGTCCTACGAGCAGTACTTC
abundance: .; v_gene: TRBV5-6; d_gene: .; j_gene: TRBJ1-2; CDR3aa: CASSLGQNNYGYTF; CDR3nt: TGTGCCAGCAGCTTAGGACAGAATAACTATGGCTACACCTTC
abundance: .; v_gene: TRBV5-1; d_gene: TRBD1; j_gene: TRBJ1-4; CDR3aa: CASSQTGTGVEKLFF; CDR3nt: TGCGCCAGCAGCCAAACCGGGACAGGGGTAGAAAAACTGTTTTTT
abundance: .; v_gene: TRBV7-9; d_gene: .; j_gene: TRBJ1-4; CDR3aa: CASSLVPEKLFF; CDR3nt: TGTGCCAGCAGCTTAGTCCCGGAAAAACTGTTTTTT
abundance: .; v_gene: TRBV11-3; d_gene: TRBD1; j_gene: TRBJ2-7; CDR3aa: CASSARDSTRYEQYF; CDR3nt: TGTGCCAGCAGCGCAAGGGACAGCACGCGCTACGAGCAGTACTTC
abundance: .; v_gene: TRBV6-1; d_gene: TRBD1; j_gene: TRBJ2-7; CDR3aa: CASSSRRTGGREQYF; CDR3nt: TGTGCCAGCAGTTCCCGCCGGACAGGGGGGCGCGAGCAGTACTTC
abundance: .; v_gene: TRBV28; d_gene: .; j_gene: TRBJ1-2; CDR3aa: CASSPRAGGSYGYTF; CDR3nt: TGTGCCAGCAGTCCTCGAGCGGGGGGCAGCTATGGCTACACCTTC